What follows is one T cell receptor (beta chain) and its context. Its antigen is still unknown. The CDR3 contains 13 residues. The data were produced by immunoSEQ multiplex PCR, yet TCRdb's version contains in-frame clones alone and is incomplete. The sample lists tens of thousands of clones; around 70% were seen once. This entry comes from a study of T cell clones after liver transplantation. Study-wide background: TCRbeta sequencing after a pre-transplant mixed lymphocyte reaction identified graft-donor-reactive clones, later tracked in post-transplant blood. Third-party-reactive TCRbeta sequences from pre-transplant mixed lymphocyte reactions served as antigen-independent comparators. Tolerant meant at least one year fully off immunosuppression without liver enzymes above twice normal. Study results and caveats: Small, mixed patient groups and varying post-transplant times limit these conclusions.

This sequence was found in a human patient who received a liver transplant. A share of the T cells may be of graft donor origin. The gene calls are TRBV21-1 and TRBJ2-1; TRBD1 is taken as the D call from the table, unchecked against the DNA. TRBV21-1 is recorded as a pseudogene. This specimen consisted of CD4+ T cells from blood, obtained at the 22-month timepoint. In DNA, the CDR3 is TGTGCCAGCAGACAGGGTCACTACAATGAGCAGTTCTTC. Encoded protein: CASRQGHYNEQFF.